Below, 8 T cell receptor beta chains from the same sample are listed, as sequenced in a study of T-cell reconstitution after alpha-beta-depleted transplantation in children. A TCRbeta library incorporating unique molecular identifiers was prepared. Each CDR3 protein is one row after TCRdb ran MiXCR on the PCR reads. The data contain 610,000 or so distinct CDR3 sequences, roughly 30% of them seen just once; the ten biggest clones take up under 45%. The specimen comprised PBMCs, sampled before TCRalphabeta/CD19-depleted stem cell transplant. Receptors were obtained from a boy in the first two years of life with Wiskott-Aldrich syndrome, due to receive a stem cell transplant.

This sequence joins TRBV6-1 and TRBJ2-3; 7 nucleotides line up with TRBD2. CDR1 is MNHNS and CDR2 is SASEGT in the germline V gene. After removal of 0 bases from V and 6 bases from J, the junction contained 9 bases not matched to a gene. The CDR3 is made up of 16 amino acids. CDR3 nucleotides: TGTGCCAGCAGTGAAGCGCAGGGCGGGAGAGGGGATACGCAGTATTTT. Protein product: CASSEAQGGRGDTQYF.

The rearrangement uses TRBV10-3 and TRBJ2-7, with 10 positions matching TRBD2. V lost 0 bases, J lost 4 bases, and 3 bases stayed unmatched. CDR1 is ENHRY and CDR2 is SYGVKD in the germline V gene. CDR3 size: 15 residues. This CDR3 reads CAISESASGGYEQYF. CDR3 in DNA: TGTGCCATCAGTGAGTCGGCTAGCGGGGGTTACGAGCAGTACTTC.

The chain couples TRBV12-3 or TRBV12-4 to TRBJ2-7, with D maybe TRBD1 (6 bases). The CDR3 sequence is 15 residues long. The germline V and J ends were trimmed by 6 bases and 2 bases, with 17 bases remaining between them. The CDR3, as DNA: TGTGCCAGCAGCCGCGACAGGAAGGAAACCTACGAGCAGTACTTC. It encodes CASSRDRKETYEQYF.

This clonotype has a handful of counts. The J gene is TRBJ1-2, the V gene TRBV3-1, with D possibly TRBD1 on 6 matching bases. Germline-derived CDR1 and CDR2 are LGHDT and YNNKEL (reference sequence). This CDR3 is built from 15 residues. V lost 4 bases and J 4 bases, leaving 16 bases between the germline ends. The DNA of the CDR3 is TGTGCCAGCAGCCGAGCCTCCGGGGGCTCCTATGGCTACACCTTC. This codes for CASSRASGGSYGYTF.

This chain connects TRBV7-8 to TRBJ2-7, with D hard to call. Germline V CDR1 and CDR2: SGHVS, FQNEAQ. Trimming shortened V by 3 bases and J by 2 bases, and 14 bases separated the two germline ends. The CDR3 spans 15 residues. CDR3 bases: TGTGCCAGCAGCTTGACACCCGAAGGAACCTACGAGCAGTACTTC. Translating it yields CASSLTPEGTYEQYF. The whole variable domain, remainder taken from reference TRBV7-8 and TRBJ2-7, is GAGVSQSPRYKVAKRGQDVALRCDPISGHVSLFWYQQALGQGPEFLTYFQNEAQLDKSGLPSDRFFAERPEGSVSTLKIQRTQQEDSAVYLCASSLTPEGTYEQYFGPGTRLTVT.

Concerning this clonotype: A read error may account for a junction end that differs from germline. The V gene is TRBV27, the J gene TRBJ2-1; TRBD2 matches at 8 bases. The CDR3 contains 17 residues. Per germline, CDR1 MNHEY and CDR2 SMNVEV (reference sequence). The CDR3 region has the DNA TGTGCCAGCAGTAAGAGCAATAGCGGGGCCGCCTACAATGACCAGTTCTTC. This codes for CASSKSNSGAAYNDQFF.

The chain couples TRBV7-8 to TRBJ2-3; D call uncertain. Per germline, CDR1 SGHVS and CDR2 FQNEAQ. V was cut by 5 bases and J by 3 bases, with 15 bases left in between. This CDR3 is built from 15 residues. The CDR3 loop reads CASSLLILRTDTQYF. The DNA of the CDR3 is TGTGCCAGCAGCCTACTGATTTTACGAACAGATACGCAGTATTTT. Full variable domain (outside the CDR3, taken from reference TRBV7-8 and TRBJ2-3): GAGVSQSPRYKVAKRGQDVALRCDPISGHVSLFWYQQALGQGPEFLTYFQNEAQLDKSGLPSDRFFAERPEGSVSTLKIQRTQQEDSAVYLCASSLLILRTDTQYFGPGTRLTVL.

CDR3 bases: TGCGCCAGCAGGCGCCGGCAGGACAGAAACTATGGCTACACCTTC. Translation: CASRRRQDRNYGYTF. V is TRBV5-1 and J is TRBJ1-2, with a possible D match to TRBD1 (6 bases). The CDR3 extends over 15 amino acids. Trimming stripped 5 bases from V and 2 bases from J, with 16 bases between. Germline V gene lookup returns CDR1 SGHRS and CDR2 YFSETQ.